What follows are 5 T cell receptor beta chains derived from one specimen sequenced in a study of cytomegalovirus exposure and HLA in healthy donors. Sequencing was performed with immunoSEQ multiplex PCR; in TCRdb, only in-frame clones are kept and a portion is missing. The data hold about 63,000 clones, with around 90% observed a single time. Sequenced: PBMCs. These receptors all come from a young woman in good health and CMV-seronegative.

The chain employs TRBV19 and TRBJ2-7, with D perhaps matching TRBD1 (6 bases). V lost 6 bases, J lost 5 bases, and 14 bases lay in between. The CDR3 has 13 amino acids. Germline V lookup: CDR1 LNHDA, CDR2 SQIVND (reference sequence). The chain's CDR3 is CASRGQGKDEQYF. The CDR3 coding sequence is TGTGCCAGTAGAGGGCAGGGGAAGGACGAGCAGTACTTC. Full variable domain (rest looked up from reference TRBV19 and TRBJ2-7): DGGITQSPKYLFRKEGQNVTLSCEQNLNHDAMYWYRQDPGQGLRLIYYSQIVNDFQKGDIAEGYSVSREKKESFPLTVTSAQKNPTAFYLCASRGQGKDEQYFGPGTRLTVT.

The chain recombines TRBV19 with TRBJ2-7, with 16 nucleotides matching TRBD2. Trimming took 3 bases from V and 5 from J; bases not matched to a gene: 1. Germline values: CDR1 LNHDA, CDR2 SQIVND (reference sequence). CDR3 length: 15 residues. The CDR3 nucleotides read TGTGCCAGTAGTATGGGACTAGCGGGAGGGAACGAGCAGTACTTC. Encoded protein: CASSMGLAGGNEQYF.

In its sample, this clone was seen once. This sequence joins TRBV11-2 and TRBJ1-5; D not certain. Germline lookup yields CDR1 SGHAT and CDR2 FQNNGV. The ends were cut back, 7 bases at V and 4 bases at J, with 17 bases in the middle. This CDR3 comprises 15 residues. The CDR3 nucleotides are TGTGCCAGCACGCAGTCCGAAGCGCGTAATCAGCCCCAGCATTTT. Amino acid sequence: CASTQSEARNQPQHF.

The rearrangement links TRBV20-1 to TRBJ1-1; the D gene is possibly TRBD1 (6 bases). The CDR3 length is 9 residues. Germline CDR1 is DFQATT and CDR2 is SNEGSKA (reference sequence). Here the CDR3 reads CRRGTEAFF. CDR3 nucleotide sequence: TGCAGGAGGGGGACTGAAGCTTTCTTT.

The chain recombines TRBV5-4 with TRBJ1-2, with D unclear. From germline, CDR1 is SGHNT and CDR2 YYREEE (reference sequence). Trimming pared 0 bases from V and 6 bases from J, leaving 9 bases between. This CDR3 region has 13 residues. CDR3 in DNA: TGTGCCAGCAGCTTGGTTGAGGCAGATGGCTACACCTTC. This codes for CASSLVEADGYTF.